The clone carrying this T cell receptor (beta chain) has just a few counts. Its specificity is not known. The junction differs from germline at one of its ends, possibly a read error. RNA transcripts were the source from which TCR beta CDR3 regions were amplified. The library came from an HTBI-primed first-round RT-PCR and a second-round multiplex PCR. MiXCR, run by TCRdb on the multiplex PCR reads, gives a single entry per CDR3 protein. The table has tens of thousands of distinct CDR3 sequences, about half seen once. The sample originates from a study of Graves' ophthalmopathy and Graves' hyperthyroidism. Notes on the study in general: Ophthalmopathy progression prediction by the model yielded a sensitivity of 60% to 71% and a specificity of 72% to 75%.

This CDR3 is 18 amino acids long. Per germline, CDR1 MNHEY and CDR2 SVGEGT. The V gene is TRBV6-2 or TRBV6-3, the J gene TRBJ2-5; 13 bases map to TRBD2. Material: peripheral blood. The receptor's source is an adult woman with Graves' ophthalmopathy. CDR3 coding DNA: TGTGCCTGCAGTTACCCCATGAGACTAGCGGGGGGCCAAGAGACCCAGTACTTC. Protein sequence: CACSYPMRLAGGQETQYF.